Given below is one T cell receptor beta chain in context. The antigen remains undetermined. The sample belongs to a study of cytomegalovirus exposure and HLA in healthy donors. The CDR3 is 12 residues long. V lost 9 bases to trimming and J lost 6 bases; unmatched junction nucleotides: 7. Germline CDR1 and CDR2: LNHDA and SQIVND (reference sequence). The PCR used 60 Vbeta and 13 Jbeta primers. Sequencing was performed with immunoSEQ multiplex PCR; in TCRdb, only in-frame clones are kept and a portion is missing. This table holds around 140,000 clones, 60% to 85% found once. Healthy bone marrow donors made up the cohort. General study findings and limits: Certain indistinguishable V segments, among them TRBV6-2 and TRBV6-3, were excluded. The only immune exposure information that was available was CMV serostatus. In vitro confirmation showed a few CMV-associated chains to be CMV antigen specific.

The V and J genes are TRBV19 and TRBJ2-7; 8 bases are shared with TRBD2. The origin of this receptor is a woman between 18 and 29 years old in good health and CMV-seronegative. The sample taken for sequencing was PBMCs. The CDR3 sequence: CASPAGASEQYF. CDR3 in DNA: TGTGCCAGCCCAGCGGGAGCATCCGAGCAGTACTTC.